This T cell receptor (beta chain) was sequenced for a study of cytomegalovirus exposure and HLA in healthy donors. Researchers ran the PCR with 60 Vbeta and 13 Jbeta primers. The data were produced by immunoSEQ multiplex PCR, yet TCRdb's version contains in-frame clones alone and is incomplete. This sample has about 190,000 clones, with around four fifths found just once. CDR1 and CDR2 (germline): MNHEY, SVGAGI. The CDR3 totals 13 residues. J gave up 6 bases and V 8 bases, and 5 bases lay outside the gene matches. This receptor was obtained from a woman younger than 30 in good health and CMV-seronegative. V is TRBV6-5 and J is TRBJ2-5; 11 bases are shared with TRBD2. Sequencing was performed on PBMCs. DNA of the CDR3: TGTGCCAGCCAGATAGCGGGAGGGAAGACCCAGTACTTC. This translates into CASQIAGGKTQYF.